This T cell receptor (beta chain) was sequenced during a study of T cells in Graves' hyperthyroidism and ophthalmopathy. Amplification yielded TCR beta CDR3 regions, with RNA transcripts as the source. The HTBI primer set drove a first-round RT-PCR of the TCR CDR3. TCRdb fed the multiplex PCR reads into MiXCR, producing one record per CDR3 protein. The sample records around 250,000 distinct CDR3 sequences, more than 12% being singletons. Exclusion of a patient resulted from uncontrolled infection, other autoimmune disease, pregnancy or lactation. The specimen sequenced was blood. This receptor was identified in a middle-aged woman with Graves' hyperthyroidism that later progressed to Graves' ophthalmopathy.

The CDR3 DNA reads as TGCGCCAGCAGCCAAAGGGGACTAGCGGGAAGCTCCGGGGAGCTGTTTTTT. Protein sequence: CASSQRGLAGSSGELFF. V is TRBV4-1 and J is TRBJ2-2; 13 bases agree with TRBD2. Germline lookup yields CDR1 MGHRA and CDR2 YSYEKL. V shed 2 bases and J 6 bases; nucleotides not matched to a gene: 6. The CDR3 runs 17 residues.